A selection of T cell receptor beta chains follows, all from one sample in a study of shared clonotypes between healthy human individuals. This table comes from immunoSEQ multiplex PCR, and its TCRdb copy is limited to in-frame clones, with some not included. The table has about 1 million clones, about 75% seen once. Input material: memory CD4+ T cells sorted from blood. These TCRs come from a man younger than 35 in good health. The CDR3 runs from the conserved cysteine through the conserved F or W. The D gene is left open where the match is weak. Part of the rows lack a size; the others show once, few, many or a class for expanded clones.

V: TRBV15
J: TRBJ2-1
D: TRBD2
size: .
CDR3: CATSRDRGSGSLYYNEQFF
DNA: TGTGCCACCAGCAGAGATAGGGGTAGCGGGTCCCTATACTACAATGAGCAGTTCTTC

V: TRBV11-2
J: TRBJ2-7
D: .
size: .
CDR3: CASSRWMSSYEQYF
DNA: TGTGCCAGCAGCAGGTGGATGAGCTCCTACGAGCAGTACTTC

V: TRBV5-6
J: TRBJ2-1
D: TRBD1
size: .
CDR3: CASQGSYNEQFF
DNA: TGTGCCTCACAGGGGTCCTACAATGAGCAGTTCTTC

V: TRBV4-3
J: TRBJ2-6
D: TRBD1
size: .
CDR3: CASSQESVGTAPSGANVLTF
DNA: TGCGCCAGCAGCCAAGAATCAGTGGGGACAGCCCCATCTGGGGCCAACGTCCTGACTTTC

V: TRBV2
J: TRBJ1-2
D: .
size: .
CDR3: CASSVGTNYGYTF
DNA: TGTGCCAGCAGTGTAGGGACTAACTATGGCTACACCTTC

V: TRBV9
J: TRBJ2-2
D: .
size: few
CDR3: CASSPTFSGELFF
DNA: TGTGCCAGCAGTCCGACCTTTTCCGGGGAGCTGTTTTTT

V: TRBV5-6
J: TRBJ1-2
D: TRBD1
size: .
CDR3: CASSAAGTGDDYGYTF
DNA: TGTGCCAGCAGCGCAGCCGGGACAGGGGACGACTATGGCTACACCTTC

V: TRBV6-6
J: TRBJ1-2
D: TRBD1
size: once
CDR3: CASSFGTGYGYTF
DNA: TGTGCCAGCAGTTTCGGGACAGGCTATGGCTACACCTTC

V: TRBV19
J: TRBJ1-4
D: .
size: .
CDR3: CASTKHATNEKLFF
DNA: TGTGCCAGTACCAAACATGCAACTAATGAAAAACTGTTTTTT

V: TRBV2
J: TRBJ1-5
D: TRBD1
size: few
CDR3: CASSELGQGRQPQHF
DNA: TGTGCCAGCAGTGAGCTGGGACAGGGACGACAGCCCCAGCATTTT

V: TRBV2
J: TRBJ1-3
D: .
size: few
CDR3: CASRPGSGNTIYF
DNA: TGTGCCAGCCGCCCGGGCTCTGGAAACACCATATATTTT

V: TRBV7-9
J: TRBJ2-3
D: TRBD1
size: .
CDR3: CASSYDRDRSSTDTQYF
DNA: TGTGCCAGCAGCTATGACCGGGACAGGTCCTCCACAGATACGCAGTATTTT

V: TRBV29-1
J: TRBJ1-2
D: .
size: .
CDR3: CSVEGGGEGYTF
DNA: TGCAGCGTTGAAGGAGGTGGGGAAGGCTACACCTTC

V: TRBV10-3
J: TRBJ1-6
D: .
size: .
CDR3: CAISESTRWGVYSPLHF
DNA: TGTGCCATCAGTGAGTCGACGAGGTGGGGGGTATATTCACCCCTCCACTTT

V: TRBV6-6
J: TRBJ1-3
D: .
size: .
CDR3: CASSRTASGNTIYF
DNA: TGTGCCAGCAGTCGGACAGCCTCTGGAAACACCATATATTTT

V: TRBV5-4
J: TRBJ2-5
D: .
size: few
CDR3: CASSLSGSEGAQYF
DNA: TGTGCCAGCAGCTTGTCAGGTAGCGAGGGGGCCCAGTACTTC

V: TRBV5-1
J: TRBJ1-2
D: .
size: .
CDR3: CASSQTVPYGYTF
DNA: TGCGCCAGCAGCCAGACAGTGCCTTATGGCTACACCTTC

V: TRBV29-1
J: TRBJ2-3
D: .
size: once
CDR3: CSVAQVVDTQYF
DNA: TGCAGCGTTGCTCAGGTCGTGGATACGCAGTATTTT

V: TRBV6-5
J: TRBJ1-2
D: TRBD1
size: .
CDR3: CASSPGGNYGYTF
DNA: TGTGCCAGCAGCCCAGGGGGAAACTATGGCTACACCTTC

V: TRBV4-3
J: TRBJ2-7
D: .
size: .
CDR3: CASSVALEQYF
DNA: TGCGCCAGCAGCGTTGCCCTTGAGCAGTACTTC

V: TRBV15
J: TRBJ2-7
D: .
size: .
CDR3: CATSTRGTGPSYEQYF
DNA: TGTGCCACCAGCACGAGGGGTACCGGCCCCTCCTACGAGCAGTACTTC

V: TRBV11-3
J: TRBJ2-7
D: TRBD1
size: many
CDR3: CASSAGTDRYEQYF
DNA: TGTGCCAGCAGCGCCGGGACAGACCGGTACGAGCAGTACTTC

V: TRBV9
J: TRBJ2-1
D: TRBD2
size: .
CDR3: CASSLRTSGTSSYNEQFF
DNA: TGTGCCAGCAGCCTCAGGACTAGCGGGACTAGCTCCTACAATGAGCAGTTCTTC

V: TRBV4-1
J: TRBJ2-5
D: .
size: once
CDR3: CASSQTRPTRGETQYF
DNA: TGCGCCAGCAGCCAGACTCGACCGACTAGGGGGGAGACCCAGTACTTC

V: TRBV28
J: TRBJ1-1
D: TRBD1
size: .
CDR3: CASSIGTGGGGIRAFF
DNA: TGTGCCAGCAGTATAGGTACAGGGGGCGGAGGGATAAGGGCTTTCTTT

V: TRBV5-1
J: TRBJ2-5
D: .
size: .
CDR3: CASSLGFETQYF
DNA: TGCGCCAGCAGCTTGGGTTTCGAGACCCAGTACTTC

V: TRBV2
J: TRBJ1-1
D: .
size: few
CDR3: CASRSTGNTEAFF
DNA: TGTGCCAGCAGGTCGACAGGAAACACTGAAGCTTTCTTT

V: TRBV11-2
J: TRBJ1-1
D: .
size: .
CDR3: CASKIQGNTEAFF
DNA: TGTGCCAGCAAAATACAGGGGAACACTGAAGCTTTCTTT

V: TRBV15
J: TRBJ1-4
D: .
size: .
CDR3: CATSREPGIGEKLFF
DNA: TGTGCCACCAGCAGAGAGCCGGGGATCGGTGAAAAACTGTTTTTT

V: TRBV18
J: TRBJ2-5
D: TRBD2
size: once
CDR3: CASSLAGSISGRSGETQYF
DNA: TGTGCCAGCTCCCTGGCGGGATCGATCAGCGGGAGGTCCGGAGAGACCCAGTACTTC

V: TRBV7-2
J: TRBJ2-7
D: .
size: .
CDR3: CASSQGRSYEQYF
DNA: TGTGCCAGCAGCCAAGGGAGGTCCTACGAGCAGTACTTC

V: TRBV7-9
J: TRBJ1-4
D: .
size: .
CDR3: CASSAGATNEKLFF
DNA: TGTGCCAGCAGCGCAGGGGCTACTAATGAAAAACTGTTTTTT

V: TRBV7-9
J: TRBJ1-3
D: .
size: .
CDR3: CASSFLGQSGYTIYF
DNA: TGTGCCAGCAGCTTTTTAGGCCAAAGTGGATACACCATATATTTT

V: TRBV9
J: TRBJ2-3
D: .
size: .
CDR3: CASSVGAPTDTQYF
DNA: TGTGCCAGCAGCGTTGGGGCCCCCACAGATACGCAGTATTTT

V: TRBV4-2
J: TRBJ1-1
D: TRBD1
size: .
CDR3: CASSQEGASGRGIANTEAFF
DNA: TGTGCCAGCAGCCAAGAAGGGGCGTCGGGCAGGGGGATAGCGAACACTGAAGCTTTCTTT

V: TRBV6-5
J: TRBJ2-2
D: .
size: once
CDR3: CASKNQGGRELFF
DNA: TGTGCCAGCAAAAATCAAGGTGGGAGGGAGCTGTTTTTT